Below are 12 T cell receptor beta chains sequenced from a single sample in a study of T cells in Graves' hyperthyroidism and ophthalmopathy. TCR beta CDR3 regions were amplified from RNA. A set of HTBI primers served as the primers for a first-round RT-PCR of the TCR CDR3. TCRdb itself ran the multiplex PCR reads through MiXCR, one entry per CDR3 protein. The sample shows 350,000 to 400,000 distinct CDR3 sequences, 19% of them seen only once. The sample was blood. These receptors came from a woman aged 18-29 years with Graves' hyperthyroidism.

The table lists this clonotype with many counts. The rearrangement uses TRBV5-1 and TRBJ2-5; 10 positions agree with TRBD2. The CDR3 totals 15 residues. Germline lookup yields CDR1 SGHRS and CDR2 YFSETQ. With V trimmed by 3 bases and J by 2 bases, 4 bases remained unmatched. The chain's CDR3 is CASSSAGGLQETQYF. CDR3 DNA sequence: TGCGCCAGCAGCTCAGCGGGGGGGCTTCAAGAGACCCAGTACTTC.

The chain employs TRBV6-1 and TRBJ1-2; 8 positions match TRBD1. Germline V CDR1 and CDR2: MNHNS, SASEGT. The CDR3 runs 15 residues. With V trimmed by 6 bases and J by 0 bases, 6 bases remained unmatched. The CDR3 is CASRDREWANYGYTF. The CDR3 DNA reads TGTGCCAGCAGGGACAGGGAGTGGGCTAACTATGGCTACACCTTC.

This clonotype was counted ten times or more. The V and J genes are TRBV12-3 or TRBV12-4 and TRBJ2-2; tentatively, D is TRBD1 or TRBD2 (5 bases each). The CDR3 has 15 residues. V was shortened by 5 bases and J by 4 bases, with 14 bases between the two germline ends. The CDR3 spells CASSGTPRSTGELFF. Written as DNA, the CDR3 is TGTGCCAGCAGTGGGACGCCTCGGAGCACCGGGGAGCTGTTTTTT.

This clonotype was recorded at least ten times. The chain combines TRBV11-2 with TRBJ2-2; 8 bases map to TRBD1. There are 19 residues in the CDR3. Per the germline V gene, CDR1 is SGHAT and CDR2 is FQNNGV. The ends lost 5 bases at V and 1 base at J; junction bases unmatched: 15. CDR3 sequence (DNA): TGTGCCAGCAGCCTTTGGAGCCTTCAGGGGGCTGAGAACACCGGGGAGCTGTTTTTT. Translated: CASSLWSLQGAENTGELFF.

In its sample, this clonotype was seen many times. The CDR3 bases are TGTGCCAGCAAACCTATGGGACTAGCGTTAGAGCAGTACTTC. The encoded protein is CASKPMGLALEQYF. The rearrangement uses TRBV28 and TRBJ2-7, with 10 bases identical to TRBD2. The CDR3 consists of 14 residues. Trimming at V came to 7 bases and at J to 7 bases, leaving 10 bases not matched to a gene. Germline CDR1 is MDHEN and CDR2 is SYDVKM.

This clonotype was seen a handful of times. A read error may be the cause here, since a much bigger clone is one base away. This chain connects TRBV6-1 to TRBJ2-5; 8 positions match TRBD1. Germline values: CDR1 MNHNS, CDR2 SASEGT. This CDR3 contains 13 residues. Trimming removed 6 bases from V and 2 bases from J; junction bases left unmatched: 2. The CDR3 nucleotides read TGTGCCAGCAGATGGACAGGGCAAGAGACCCAGTACTTC. Its protein product is CASRWTGQETQYF.

This clonotype has at least ten counts. The J gene is TRBJ1-1, the V gene TRBV12-3 or TRBV12-4; tentatively, D is TRBD1 (6 bases). This CDR3 region has 12 residues. Between the trimmed V and J ends, which lost 7 bases and 7 bases, there was a span of 13 bases. CDR3 nucleotide sequence: TGTGCCAGCACCTCGGGGGCCCTTGAAGCTTTCTTT. Its protein is CASTSGALEAFF.

The gene calls are TRBV6-1 and TRBJ1-1; tentatively, D is TRBD1 (5 bases). Germline-derived CDR1 and CDR2 are MNHNS and SASEGT. V was clipped by 11 bases and J by 5 bases, with 21 bases between them. This CDR3 contains 14 residues. The CDR3 DNA sequence: TGTGCCTATTCCTTGGTCGAGGAGGGGACTGAAGCTTTCTTT. Translated, it gives CAYSLVEEGTEAFF.

This chain joins TRBV12-3 or TRBV12-4 and TRBJ1-1; 8 bases align to TRBD1. After removal of 5 bases from V and 7 bases from J, the junction contained 6 bases not matched to a gene. This CDR3 contains 13 residues. In DNA form, the CDR3 reads TGTGCCAGCAGTCAGGGACAGGTCGTTGAAGCTTTCTTT. Protein product: CASSQGQVVEAFF.

This clonotype was counted many times. The CDR3 DNA reads as TGTGCCAGCCTGTCCTGGGGGCAAGAGACCCAGTACTTC. Translation gives CASLSWGQETQYF. V gene TRBV12-3 or TRBV12-4 combines with J gene TRBJ2-5; TRBD1 or TRBD2 may be the D gene (5 bases each). The CDR3 runs to 13 residues. Trimming left V 8 bases short and J 2 bases short, with 12 bases between.

This clonotype showed up many times. The chain links TRBV2 to TRBJ2-5, with D unresolved. Trimming shortened V by 3 bases and J by 1 base, and 6 bases separated the two germline ends. The germline gives CDR1 SNHLY, CDR2 FYNNEI. The CDR3 is made up of 13 amino acids. The CDR3 sequence is CASSDGVQETQYF. CDR3 bases: TGTGCCAGCAGTGATGGGGTCCAAGAGACCCAGTACTTC. Looking up the rest from reference TRBV2 and TRBJ2-5 gives the full variable domain: EPEVTQTPSHQVTQMGQEVILRCVPISNHLYFYWYRQILGQKVEFLVSFYNNEISEKSEIFDDQFSVERPDGSNFTLKIRSTKLEDSAMYFCASSDGVQETQYFGPGTRLLVL.

This clonotype was counted at least ten times. V is TRBV6-2 or TRBV6-3 and J is TRBJ1-2; D not resolved. Trimming took off 3 bases at V and 2 bases at J, with 28 bases between the two ends. The CDR3 runs to 20 residues. In germline, CDR1 is MNHEY, CDR2 SVGEGT. CDR3 region: CASSYAGDGHYLPSNYGYTF. Written as DNA, the CDR3 is TGTGCCAGCAGTTATGCTGGGGATGGGCACTACCTCCCTTCCAACTATGGCTACACCTTC.